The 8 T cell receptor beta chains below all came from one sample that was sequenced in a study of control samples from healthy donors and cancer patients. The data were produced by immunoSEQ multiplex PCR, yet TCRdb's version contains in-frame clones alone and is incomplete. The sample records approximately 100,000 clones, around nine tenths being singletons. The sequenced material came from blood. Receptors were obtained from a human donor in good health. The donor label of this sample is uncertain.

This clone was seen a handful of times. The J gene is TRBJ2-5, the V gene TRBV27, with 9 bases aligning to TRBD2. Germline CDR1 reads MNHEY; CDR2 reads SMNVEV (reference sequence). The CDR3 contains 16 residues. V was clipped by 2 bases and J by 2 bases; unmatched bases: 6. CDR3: CASSLRSSGAQETQYF. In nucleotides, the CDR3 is TGTGCCAGCAGTTTAAGGTCTAGCGGGGCACAAGAGACCCAGTACTTC.

Written as DNA, the CDR3 is TGTGCCAGCAGCCAACAAGAGACCCAGTACTTC. It translates to CASSQQETQYF. The V gene is TRBV14, the J gene TRBJ2-5; the D is unclear. The CDR3 has 11 amino acids. CDR1 is SGHDN and CDR2 is FVKESK in the germline V gene. The V and J ends lost 2 bases and 2 bases respectively, with 0 bases between them.

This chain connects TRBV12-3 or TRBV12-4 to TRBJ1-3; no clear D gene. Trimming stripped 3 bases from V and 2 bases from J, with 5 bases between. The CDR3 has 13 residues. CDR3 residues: CASSLGTGNTIYF. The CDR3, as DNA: TGTGCCAGCAGTTTGGGTACTGGAAACACCATATATTTT.

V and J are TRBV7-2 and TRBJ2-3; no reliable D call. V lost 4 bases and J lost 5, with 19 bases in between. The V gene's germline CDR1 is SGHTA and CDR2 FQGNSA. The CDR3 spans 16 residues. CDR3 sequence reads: CASSSGRASIQDTQYF. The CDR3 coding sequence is TGTGCCAGCAGCTCCGGACGGGCGAGCATCCAAGATACGCAGTATTTT.

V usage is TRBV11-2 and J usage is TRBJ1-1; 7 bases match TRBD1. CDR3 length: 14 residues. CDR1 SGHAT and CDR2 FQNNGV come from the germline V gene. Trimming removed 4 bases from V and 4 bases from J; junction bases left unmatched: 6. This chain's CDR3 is CASSSTDRFTEAFF. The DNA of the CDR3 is TGTGCCAGCAGCTCAACGGACAGGTTCACTGAAGCTTTCTTT.

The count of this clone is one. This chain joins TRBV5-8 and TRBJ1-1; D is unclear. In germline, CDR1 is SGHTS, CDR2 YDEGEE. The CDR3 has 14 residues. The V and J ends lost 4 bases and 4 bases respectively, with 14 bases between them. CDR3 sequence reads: CASSAARLGTEAFF. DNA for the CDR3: TGTGCCAGCAGCGCTGCCAGGCTTGGCACTGAAGCTTTCTTT.

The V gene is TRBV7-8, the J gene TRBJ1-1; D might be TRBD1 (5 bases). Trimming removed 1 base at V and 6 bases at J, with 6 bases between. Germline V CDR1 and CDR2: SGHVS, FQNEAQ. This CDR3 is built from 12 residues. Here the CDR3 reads CASSLVGAEAFF. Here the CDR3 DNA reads TGTGCCAGCAGCTTAGTAGGGGCTGAAGCTTTCTTT.

The CDR3 nucleotides are TGTGCCAGCAGCATGGGACAGCAGAATGAAAAACTGTTTTTT. Protein: CASSMGQQNEKLFF. The V gene is TRBV5-5, the J gene TRBJ1-4; 7 positions agree with TRBD1. V lost 4 bases and J lost 5; bases outside the gene matches: 5. CDR1 and CDR2 from the germline V gene are SGHKS and YYEKEE (reference sequence). This CDR3 region has 14 residues.